A selection of T cell receptor beta chains follows, all from one sample in a study of T cell repertoires in cytomegalovirus infection. TCRdb used MiXCR to reprocess the reads, holding one entry per CDR3 protein. Of a few hundred thousand distinct CDR3 sequences listed, 20% to 25% are singletons. Input material: CD8+ T cells from PBMCs. The receptors shown here come from a human donor in good health (CMV status not recorded). Some clones in this sample may be carry-over from other donors' samples. CDR3s include the opening cysteine and the closing phenylalanine or tryptophan. The order of the fields is V gene, J gene, D gene, clone size, CDR3 protein, CDR3 DNA. D genes are given only for firm matches. Size tells how often a clone was seen (once, few, many) or the class of an expanded clone, and some rows leave it out.

v_call: TRBV7-9
j_call: TRBJ1-3
d_call: -
clone_size: -
cdr3_aa: CASSHRDKSGNTIYF
cdr3_nt: TGTGCCAGCAGCCACCGGGACAAGTCTGGAAACACCATATATTTT

v_call: TRBV7-3
j_call: TRBJ2-7
d_call: -
clone_size: -
cdr3_aa: CASSDEPLSSYEQYF
cdr3_nt: TGTGCCAGCAGCGACGAACCCCTCAGCTCCTACGAGCAGTACTTC

v_call: TRBV7-9
j_call: TRBJ1-4
d_call: -
clone_size: -
cdr3_aa: CASSPDHEKLFF
cdr3_nt: TGTGCCAGCAGCCCGGACCACGAAAAACTGTTTTTT

v_call: TRBV12-5
j_call: TRBJ2-5
d_call: -
clone_size: -
cdr3_aa: CASGFSIRETQYF
cdr3_nt: TGTGCTAGTGGTTTCAGTATAAGGGAGACCCAGTACTTC

v_call: TRBV20-1
j_call: TRBJ2-7
d_call: -
clone_size: few
cdr3_aa: CSATPGEGLDEQYF
cdr3_nt: TGCAGTGCTACCCCCGGTGAGGGACTCGACGAGCAGTACTTC

v_call: TRBV28
j_call: TRBJ1-2
d_call: -
clone_size: -
cdr3_aa: CASSFPGRGNYGYTF
cdr3_nt: TGTGCCAGCAGTTTCCCGGGACGCGGGAACTATGGCTACACCTTC

v_call: TRBV6-5
j_call: TRBJ2-3
d_call: TRBD2
clone_size: many
cdr3_aa: CASSATGGGASDTQYF
cdr3_nt: TGTGCCAGCAGTGCCACTGGCGGGGGGGCCTCCGATACGCAGTATTTT

v_call: TRBV12-3/TRBV12-4
j_call: TRBJ1-1
d_call: -
clone_size: few
cdr3_aa: CASSFRTENTEAFF
cdr3_nt: TGTGCCAGCAGTTTCCGGACAGAGAACACTGAAGCTTTCTTT

v_call: TRBV12-3/TRBV12-4
j_call: TRBJ2-1
d_call: TRBD2
clone_size: many
cdr3_aa: CASRRTSGGDSYNEQFF
cdr3_nt: TGTGCCAGCAGACGGACTAGCGGGGGGGACTCCTACAATGAGCAGTTCTTC

v_call: TRBV11-1
j_call: TRBJ2-3
d_call: TRBD2
clone_size: -
cdr3_aa: CASGIGGTNTDTQYF
cdr3_nt: TGTGCCAGCGGAATCGGGGGGACGAACACAGATACGCAGTATTTT

v_call: TRBV15
j_call: TRBJ2-1
d_call: TRBD2
clone_size: -
cdr3_aa: CATSSATSGGSSSYNEQFF
cdr3_nt: TGTGCCACCAGCAGCGCAACTAGCGGGGGGTCCAGCTCCTACAATGAGCAGTTCTTC

v_call: TRBV19
j_call: TRBJ2-7
d_call: TRBD1
clone_size: -
cdr3_aa: CASSIGAGQGHEQYF
cdr3_nt: TGTGCCAGTAGTATAGGCGCTGGACAGGGCCACGAGCAGTACTTC

v_call: TRBV28
j_call: TRBJ1-2
d_call: TRBD1
clone_size: many
cdr3_aa: CASIGTGVGYTF
cdr3_nt: TGTGCCAGCATTGGGACAGGCGTAGGCTACACCTTC

v_call: TRBV4-1
j_call: TRBJ2-2
d_call: TRBD1
clone_size: -
cdr3_aa: CASSSRDRAAGDGELFF
cdr3_nt: TGCGCCAGCAGCAGCCGGGACAGGGCGGCCGGCGACGGGGAGCTGTTTTTT

v_call: TRBV11-2
j_call: TRBJ2-1
d_call: -
clone_size: -
cdr3_aa: CASAGIEWQFF
cdr3_nt: TGTGCCAGCGCGGGTATCGAGTGGCAGTTCTTC

v_call: TRBV14
j_call: TRBJ1-5
d_call: -
clone_size: few
cdr3_aa: CASSPGGLGWPQHF
cdr3_nt: TGTGCCAGCAGCCCGGGGGGACTGGGATGGCCCCAGCATTTT

v_call: TRBV14
j_call: TRBJ1-3
d_call: TRBD1
clone_size: -
cdr3_aa: CASSQGIRTGSLSGNTIYF
cdr3_nt: TGTGCCAGCAGCCAAGGCATCCGGACAGGTTCGCTCTCTGGAAACACCATATATTTT

v_call: TRBV12-3/TRBV12-4
j_call: TRBJ2-1
d_call: -
clone_size: -
cdr3_aa: CASSLLWGYNEQFF
cdr3_nt: TGTGCCAGCAGTTTACTGTGGGGATACAATGAGCAGTTCTTC

v_call: TRBV19
j_call: TRBJ2-2
d_call: -
clone_size: -
cdr3_aa: CASSVLDGPNTGELFF
cdr3_nt: TGTGCCAGTAGTGTTTTAGACGGTCCTAACACCGGGGAGCTGTTTTTT

v_call: TRBV28
j_call: TRBJ1-2
d_call: -
clone_size: few
cdr3_aa: CASQNLMGVDGYTF
cdr3_nt: TGTGCCAGCCAGAACCTAATGGGGGTAGATGGCTACACCTTC

v_call: TRBV7-8
j_call: TRBJ1-4
d_call: -
clone_size: few
cdr3_aa: CASSLPGPPLSGEKLFF
cdr3_nt: TGTGCCAGCAGCTTACCGGGACCGCCATTAAGCGGTGAAAAACTGTTTTTT

v_call: TRBV19
j_call: TRBJ2-2
d_call: -
clone_size: many
cdr3_aa: CAAPQGPAGELFF
cdr3_nt: TGTGCCGCTCCCCAGGGTCCGGCCGGGGAGCTGTTTTTT

v_call: TRBV7-2
j_call: TRBJ2-7
d_call: TRBD2
clone_size: many
cdr3_aa: CASSLERTRGSLYEQYF
cdr3_nt: TGTGCCAGCAGCTTAGAGAGAACGCGGGGGAGTCTCTACGAGCAGTACTTC

v_call: TRBV12-3/TRBV12-4
j_call: TRBJ2-3
d_call: -
clone_size: many
cdr3_aa: CASRGLFTDTQYF
cdr3_nt: TGTGCCAGCAGGGGCCTATTCACAGATACGCAGTATTTT

v_call: TRBV9
j_call: TRBJ2-5
d_call: -
clone_size: -
cdr3_aa: CASSELGLSWETQYF
cdr3_nt: TGTGCCAGCAGCGAATTGGGCCTTTCTTGGGAGACCCAGTACTTC

v_call: TRBV25-1
j_call: TRBJ1-2
d_call: -
clone_size: -
cdr3_aa: CAVGGEAYGYTF
cdr3_nt: TGTGCCGTCGGGGGGGAGGCCTATGGCTACACCTTC

v_call: TRBV28
j_call: TRBJ1-5
d_call: -
clone_size: many
cdr3_aa: CASSLFGRPQHF
cdr3_nt: TGTGCCAGCAGTTTATTTGGTAGGCCCCAGCATTTT

v_call: TRBV27
j_call: TRBJ1-6
d_call: -
clone_size: many
cdr3_aa: CASKQGSFYNSPLHF
cdr3_nt: TGTGCCAGCAAACAGGGAAGCTTTTATAATTCACCCCTCCACTTT

v_call: TRBV12-3/TRBV12-4
j_call: TRBJ2-3
d_call: -
clone_size: -
cdr3_aa: CASSLFESTDTQYF
cdr3_nt: TGTGCCAGCAGTTTATTCGAGAGCACAGATACGCAGTATTTT

v_call: TRBV2
j_call: TRBJ2-1
d_call: TRBD1
clone_size: many
cdr3_aa: CASSAGQGASGEQFF
cdr3_nt: TGTGCCAGCAGCGCCGGACAGGGCGCCTCGGGTGAGCAGTTCTTC

v_call: TRBV12-3/TRBV12-4
j_call: TRBJ1-2
d_call: TRBD1
clone_size: many
cdr3_aa: CASSPTGVIYGYTF
cdr3_nt: TGTGCCAGCAGTCCGACAGGGGTCATCTATGGCTACACCTTC

v_call: TRBV20-1
j_call: TRBJ1-5
d_call: -
clone_size: -
cdr3_aa: CSASYTSNQPQHF
cdr3_nt: TGCAGTGCTAGTTACACTAGCAATCAGCCCCAGCATTTT

v_call: TRBV28
j_call: TRBJ2-7
d_call: TRBD2
clone_size: -
cdr3_aa: CASSFAGDHYEQYF
cdr3_nt: TGTGCCAGCAGTTTCGCGGGGGACCACTACGAGCAGTACTTC

v_call: TRBV7-9
j_call: TRBJ1-2
d_call: TRBD1
clone_size: -
cdr3_aa: CASSFAGTGNFYGYTF
cdr3_nt: TGTGCCAGCAGCTTTGCCGGGACAGGGAATTTCTATGGCTACACCTTC